This section outlines one T cell receptor (beta chain) sequence together with its context. The sample is drawn from a study of T cell responses to AZD1222 COVID-19 vaccine. Measured with immunoSEQ multiplex PCR; TCRdb has only the in-frame clones, and not every one. The sample lists approximately 98,000 clones; roughly 86% were seen once. Trimming shortened V by 0 bases and J by 4 bases, and 13 bases separated the two germline ends. Germline V CDR1 and CDR2: GTSNPN, SVGIG (reference sequence). The CDR3 loop spans 15 amino acids. The origin of this receptor is an adult in good health. The rearrangement uses TRBV30 and TRBJ1-3; D not resolved. Sequenced here: peripheral blood, sampled on day 0 of AZD1222 vaccination. The CDR3 DNA is TGTGCCTGGAGTGTAGGAGGATCAGGAGGAAACACCATATATTTT. The encoded protein is CAWSVGGSGGNTIYF. The complete variable domain, with remaining parts taken from reference TRBV30 and TRBJ1-3, reads SQTIHQWPATLVQPVGSPLSLECTVEGTSNPNLYWYRQAAGRGLQLLFYSVGIGQISSEVPQNLSASRPQDRQFILSSKKLLLSDSGFYLCAWSVGGSGGNTIYFGEGSWLTVV.